A single count supports the clone carrying this TCR beta chain. CDR1 SGHNT and CDR2 YYREEE come from the germline V gene (reference sequence). V lost 4 bases to trimming and J lost 2 bases, with 18 bases between them. The CDR3 has 17 residues. The record originates from a study of blood T cell repertoires in COVID-19. Some clones are missing from TCRdb's copy, which holds only in-frame ones; the method was immunoSEQ multiplex PCR. The profile covers approximately 64,000 clones, with more than 75% appearing a single time and around a tenth taken by the ten largest. The sequencing sample was made of PBMCs or T cells enriched from blood (not recorded which). The chain combines TRBV5-4 with TRBJ2-2; TRBD2 is a possible D gene (6 bases). The TCR was taken from a woman aged 40 to 55 who had recovered from COVID-19. The CDR3 here is CASSPGVGGVNTGELFF. DNA for the CDR3: TGTGCCAGCAGCCCCGGCGTGGGGGGAGTAAACACCGGGGAGCTGTTTTTT.